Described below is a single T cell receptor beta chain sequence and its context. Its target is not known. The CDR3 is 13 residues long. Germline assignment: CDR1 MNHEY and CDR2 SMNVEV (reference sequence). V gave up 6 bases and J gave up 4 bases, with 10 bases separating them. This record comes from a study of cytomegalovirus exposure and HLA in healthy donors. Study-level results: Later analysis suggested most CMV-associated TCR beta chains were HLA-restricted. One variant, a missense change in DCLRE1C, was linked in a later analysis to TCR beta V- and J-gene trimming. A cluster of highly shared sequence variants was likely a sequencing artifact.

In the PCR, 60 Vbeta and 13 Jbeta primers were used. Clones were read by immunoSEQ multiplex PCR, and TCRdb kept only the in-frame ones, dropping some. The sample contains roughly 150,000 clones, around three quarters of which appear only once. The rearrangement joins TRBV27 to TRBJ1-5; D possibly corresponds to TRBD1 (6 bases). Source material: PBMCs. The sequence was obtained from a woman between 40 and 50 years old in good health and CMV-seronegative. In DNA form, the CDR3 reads TGTGCCAGCAGCCGAGACAGGAATCAGCCCCAGCATTTT. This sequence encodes CASSRDRNQPQHF.